The present T cell receptor beta chain was sequenced within a study of T-cell reconstitution after alpha-beta-depleted transplantation in children. In this sample, this clonotype turned up a few times. Trimming shortened V by 3 bases and J by 2 bases, and 14 bases separated the two germline ends. Germline CDR1 and CDR2: DFQATT and SNEGSKA (reference sequence). The CDR3 length is 14 residues. It was with unique molecular identifiers that the TCRbeta library was prepared. MiXCR was run by TCRdb on the PCR reads, yielding one entry per CDR3 protein. The data contain roughly 400,000 distinct CDR3 sequences, roughly 20% of them singletons.

This chain connects TRBV20-1 to TRBJ2-7; possibly TRBD2 for D (6 bases). Specimen: PBMCs from the stem cell graft donor, collected from the stem cell graft. This sequence was found in a human donor who donated a stem cell graft to a child with acute myeloid leukemia. The CDR3 DNA reads as TGCAGTGCTAGGTGGCCTAGCGCTACCTACGAGCAGTACTTC. Translated, it gives CSARWPSATYEQYF.